A single sample gave rise to the 25 T cell receptor beta chains below, sequenced in a study of blood T cell repertoires in COVID-19. The protocol was immunoSEQ multiplex PCR, while the TCRdb copy is restricted to in-frame clones and leaves out a portion. Of about 280,000 clones listed, around 90% were seen once; the top ten hold 2%. The specimen was PBMCs or T cells enriched from blood (not recorded which). The receptors were gathered from a woman aged 60-70 years in a cohort exposed to, infected with or recovered from COVID-19 (not recorded which).

This chain connects TRBV15 to TRBJ2-3; TRBD2 matches at 9 bases. The CDR3 sequence is 17 residues long. The trim removed 0 bases at V and 2 bases at J, leaving 6 bases unmatched. The germline V gene has CDR1 LNHNV and CDR2 YYDKDF (reference sequence). The CDR3 coding sequence is TGTGCCACCAGCAGAGATGTGAGACTAGCGGTCACAGATACGCAGTATTTT. Its translation is CATSRDVRLAVTDTQYF.

This chain links TRBV7-3 with TRBJ2-3; D unresolved. Germline lookup yields CDR1 SGHTA and CDR2 FQGTGA. Trimming took off 5 bases at V and 5 bases at J, with 8 bases between the two ends. The length of the CDR3 is 12 residues. The DNA for the CDR3 is TGTGCCAGCAGCAGGCCAGGAGATACGCAGTATTTT. It encodes CASSRPGDTQYF.

The CDR3 DNA reads TGCAGCGTCCTGACAGGGGGACAGCCCCAGCATTTT. This encodes CSVLTGGQPQHF. The V and J genes are TRBV29-1 and TRBJ1-5; 9 bases are a match to TRBD1. The junction had 4 bases not matched to a gene; V was cut back by 6 bases and J by 7 bases. The germline V gene has CDR1 SQVTM and CDR2 ANQGSEA. This CDR3 region has 12 residues. Full variable domain (rest looked up from reference TRBV29-1 and TRBJ1-5): SAVISQKPSRDICQRGTSLTIQCQVDSQVTMMFWYRQQPGQSLTLIATANQGSEATYESGFVIDKFPISRPNLTFSTLTVSNMSPEDSSIYLCSVLTGGQPQHFGDGTRLSIL.

The J gene is TRBJ2-3, the V gene TRBV29-1; D ambiguous. There are 13 residues in the CDR3. The ends were cut back, 4 bases at V and 2 bases at J, with 10 bases in the middle. Germline-derived CDR1 and CDR2 are SQVTM and ANQGSEA. The CDR3: CSVGRAFTDTQYF. The DNA for the CDR3 is TGCAGCGTTGGTCGAGCCTTCACAGATACGCAGTATTTT.

The genes are TRBV7-6 and TRBJ1-2; no firm D call. V was trimmed by 5 bases and J by 6 bases, leaving 19 bases between them. CDR3 length: 15 residues. The germline CDR1 and CDR2 sequences are SGHVS and FNYEAQ. The CDR3 reads CASSPRDPFGDGYTF. CDR3 coding DNA: TGTGCCAGCAGCCCAAGGGATCCATTCGGGGATGGCTACACCTTC.

The CDR3 nucleotides read TGTGCCACCAGTGATTTAACTGAGCAAAATACGCAGTATTTT. It codes for CATSDLTEQNTQYF. The V call is TRBV24-1, the J call TRBJ2-3, with D unclear. The CDR3 consists of 14 residues. Germline lookup yields CDR1 KGHDR and CDR2 SFDVKD. V was clipped by 1 base and J by 7 bases, with 11 bases between them.

This chain connects TRBV7-8 to TRBJ2-7, with D uncertain. CDR1 SGHVS and CDR2 FQNEAQ come from the germline V gene. V was clipped by 5 bases and J by 5 bases, with 7 bases between them. The CDR3 has 11 amino acids. Here the CDR3 reads CASSGTDEQYF. DNA for the CDR3: TGTGCCAGCAGCGGAACAGACGAGCAGTACTTC. Full variable domain (rest looked up from reference TRBV7-8 and TRBJ2-7): GAGVSQSPRYKVAKRGQDVALRCDPISGHVSLFWYQQALGQGPEFLTYFQNEAQLDKSGLPSDRFFAERPEGSVSTLKIQRTQQEDSAVYLCASSGTDEQYFGPGTRLTVT.

The chain employs TRBV7-9 and TRBJ1-4; weak D call: TRBD1 (5 bases). The ends were cut back, 5 bases at V and 5 bases at J, with 18 bases in the middle. The CDR3 totals 16 residues. The germline V gene encodes CDR1 SEHNR and CDR2 FQNEAQ (reference sequence). CDR3 sequence (DNA): TGTGCCAGCAGCCCCTCCCGGGGGGATGAAAATGAAAAACTGTTTTTT. Its translation: CASSPSRGDENEKLFF.

V is TRBV6-5 and J is TRBJ2-2; 9 nucleotides line up with TRBD1. The CDR3 is 15 amino acids. From germline, CDR1 is MNHEY and CDR2 SVGAGI. J gave up 8 bases and V 7 bases, and 11 bases lay outside the gene matches. The CDR3 DNA reads as TGTGCCAGCATTAAAAGGGGACAGGGCAGAGGGGAGCTGTTTTTT. Its protein product is CASIKRGQGRGELFF.

The chain combines TRBV6-5 with TRBJ1-4, with 9 positions matching TRBD1. V trimming: 6 bases; J trimming: 7 bases; junction bases outside the gene matches: 6. CDR3 length: 14 residues. Germline loops: CDR1 MNHEY, CDR2 SVGAGI. In DNA form, the CDR3 reads TGTGCCAGCAGCTTGGACAGGGGACGTGAAAAACTGTTTTTT. It yields the protein CASSLDRGREKLFF.

The chain recombines TRBV5-4 with TRBJ1-6; D call uncertain. The CDR3 consists of 14 residues. Trimming took off 0 bases at V and 5 bases at J, with 6 bases between the two ends. Germline CDR1 and CDR2: SGHNT and YYREEE (reference sequence). This CDR3 reads CASSLEQNNSPLHF. CDR3 nucleotides: TGTGCCAGCAGCTTGGAACAGAATAATTCACCCCTCCACTTT.

The genes are TRBV7-3 and TRBJ2-7; TRBD1 might be the D (5 bases). This CDR3 contains 16 residues. Looked up from germline, CDR1 is SGHTA and CDR2 is FQGTGA. Trimming shortened V by 0 bases and J by 3 bases, and 15 bases separated the two germline ends. The CDR3 DNA reads TGTGCCAGCAGCTTAACTTTGACAGCGACATACTACGAGCAGTACTTC. Protein sequence: CASSLTLTATYYEQYF.

This sequence joins TRBV2 and TRBJ2-7; TRBD1 matches 8 bases. CDR3 length: 12 residues. The ends lost 6 bases at V and 6 bases at J; junction bases unmatched: 4. Per the germline V gene, CDR1 is SNHLY and CDR2 is FYNNEI. The CDR3 here is CASSQQGGEQYF. The CDR3 coding sequence is TGTGCCAGCAGCCAACAGGGGGGCGAGCAGTACTTC.

V gene TRBV2 combines with J gene TRBJ2-1; the match to TRBD2 covers 9 bases. The germline V gene has CDR1 SNHLY and CDR2 FYNNEI. With V trimmed by 4 bases and J by 9 bases, 10 bases remained unmatched. This CDR3 contains 15 residues. The CDR3 DNA follows: TGTGCCAGCAGTGGTTTAGCGGGAGCAACTCCTGAGCAGTTCTTC. Protein sequence: CASSGLAGATPEQFF.

The CDR3 DNA is TGTGCCAGCAGTCGAACGACTAGCGGGACCAATGAGCAGTTCTTC. It translates to CASSRTTSGTNEQFF. The chain couples TRBV28 to TRBJ2-1, with 11 bases lining up with TRBD2. Germline V gene sequence: CDR1 MDHEN, CDR2 SYDVKM. J was trimmed by 6 bases and V by 5 bases; bases with no gene match: 6. This CDR3 contains 15 residues.

The chain links TRBV4-3 to TRBJ2-3, with 10 bases aligning to TRBD2. Germline V gene data show CDR1 as LGHNA and CDR2 as YSLEER. This CDR3 region has 18 residues. V lost 2 bases to trimming and J lost 1 base; unmatched junction nucleotides: 9. The CDR3 protein is CASSQRAGGPRGTDTQYF. CDR3 DNA: TGCGCCAGCAGCCAAAGAGCGGGAGGGCCCCGGGGCACAGATACGCAGTATTTT.

This clone appeared a few times. The rearrangement uses TRBV15 and TRBJ2-2; 7 bases agree with TRBD1. V lost 9 bases, J lost 5 bases, and 9 bases stayed unmatched. Germline V gene lookup returns CDR1 LNHNV and CDR2 YYDKDF (reference sequence). This CDR3 is built from 14 residues. CDR3 DNA: TGTGCCACTGCAGGGGGTTATTCGACCGGGGAGCTGTTTTTT. This translates into CATAGGYSTGELFF.

The V gene is TRBV29-1, the J gene TRBJ2-1; TRBD2 matches 11 bases. Germline V CDR1 and CDR2: SQVTM, ANQGSEA. The CDR3 consists of 16 residues. The V and J ends lost 1 base and 3 bases, in that order; junction bases with no gene match: 5. In DNA form, the CDR3 reads TGCAGCGTTGAAGGAAAACTAGCGGGAGTCTACAATGAGCAGTTCTTC. It yields the protein CSVEGKLAGVYNEQFF.

The gene calls are TRBV18 and TRBJ1-4; D may be TRBD1 (5 bases). This CDR3 has 13 amino acids. Germline V gives CDR1 KGHSH, CDR2 LQKENI. V gave up 3 bases and J gave up 4 bases, with 6 bases separating them. The CDR3 nucleotides read TGTGCCAGCTCACCGACAGTTAATGAAAAACTGTTTTTT. Its protein is CASSPTVNEKLFF.

This sequence joins TRBV4-1 and TRBJ1-6; weak D call: TRBD1 (5 bases). Germline assignment: CDR1 MGHRA and CDR2 YSYEKL. Trimming shortened V by 0 bases and J by 7 bases, and 16 bases separated the two germline ends. The CDR3 is 17 amino acids. CDR3 nucleotides: TGCGCCAGCAGCCAAGAAGGAGGGGTACAGAAGAATTCACCCCTCCACTTT. Its translation: CASSQEGGVQKNSPLHF.

This chain joins TRBV7-8 and TRBJ1-4, with D perhaps TRBD1 (5 bases). The germline CDR1 and CDR2 sequences are SGHVS and FQNEAQ. This CDR3 has 16 residues. Trimming shortened V by 1 base and J by 5 bases, and 14 bases separated the two germline ends. The CDR3 bases are TGTGCCAGCAGCTTAGGTGGGGGGTACCCAAATGAAAAACTGTTTTTT. Residues: CASSLGGGYPNEKLFF.

CDR3 DNA: TGTGCCAGCAGAGGAGCCGGGACAGGGTTGAACACTGAAGCTTTCTTT. Its protein is CASRGAGTGLNTEAFF. V and J are TRBV2 and TRBJ1-1; 9 bases line up with TRBD1. The CDR3 loop spans 16 amino acids. The J segment lost 0 bases and the V segment lost 6 bases, leaving 8 bases of the junction unmatched. In germline, CDR1 is SNHLY, CDR2 FYNNEI.

This chain links TRBV28 with TRBJ1-5; TRBD1 agrees at 8 bases. Germline lookup yields CDR1 MDHEN and CDR2 SYDVKM. The V segment lost 10 bases and the J segment 6 bases; nucleotides outside the gene matches: 8. CDR3 length: 13 amino acids. CDR3 in amino acids: CAIQGARVQPQHF. In DNA form, the CDR3 reads TGTGCCATCCAGGGGGCGCGGGTTCAGCCCCAGCATTTT.

V is TRBV10-1 and J is TRBJ2-1; weak D call: TRBD2 (5 bases). The V end lost 6 bases, the J end lost 7 bases, and 10 bases lay between the germline ends. The CDR3 is made up of 12 amino acids. Germline V CDR1 and CDR2: WNHNN, SYGVQD (reference sequence). The CDR3 region has the DNA TGCGCCAGCAGCCCGGGGTTTAATGAGCAGTTCTTC. Translation: CASSPGFNEQFF.

The rearrangement links TRBV4-1 to TRBJ2-2; TRBD2 matches at 12 bases. Germline V gene data show CDR1 as MGHRA and CDR2 as YSYEKL. The CDR3 runs 17 residues. V gave up 1 base and J gave up 5 bases; unmatched junction bases: 5. The CDR3 DNA reads TGCGCCAGCAGCCAAGCAGGTGGACTAGCGGGAACCGGGGAGCTGTTTTTT. This sequence encodes CASSQAGGLAGTGELFF.